This T cell receptor beta chain appears in the sequencing data of a study of blood T cell repertoires in COVID-19. Study-wide background: Sites across the United States, Italy and Spain contributed samples from acute and convalescent COVID-19. Nucleic acid was either cDNA or gDNA, and it came from T cells, B-cell-depleted T cells, or PBMCs.

The CDR3 loop spans 12 amino acids. V dropped 1 base and J dropped 9 bases, with 7 bases sitting between them. Looked up from germline, CDR1 is MDHEN and CDR2 is SYDVKM. The authors' processing: By means of reference gene primer amplification, nucleated cell counts were estimated. Using immunoSEQ multiplex PCR, the repertoire was profiled, and TCRdb retains in-frame clones only, with some absent. D and trimming were read from the DNA, whereas the V and J calls and clone size are those reported in that table. The repertoire holds some 44,000 clones, with roughly 90% as singletons. Sequenced sample: peripheral blood. The TCR sequence derives from a human donor in a cohort sampled during active COVID-19. The V call is TRBV28, the J call TRBJ2-1; D ambiguous. Here the CDR3 reads CASSLSVAEQFF. CDR3 sequence (DNA): TGTGCCAGCAGTTTATCAGTCGCTGAGCAGTTCTTC. Combining the CDR3 with reference TRBV28 and TRBJ2-1 gives the whole variable domain DVKVTQSSRYLVKRTGEKVFLECVQDMDHENMFWYRQDPGLGLRLIYFSYDVKMKEKGDIPEGYSVSREKKERFSLILESASTNQTSMYLCASSLSVAEQFFGPGTRLTVL.